This TCR beta chain was identified during a study of blood T cells in healthy people across ages. Study outcomes and limitations: Long-lived donors had more naive CD4+ cells and higher diversity than aged donors.

CDR1 is DFQATT and CDR2 is SNEGSKA in the germline V gene (reference sequence). This CDR3 is 13 amino acids long. Trimming pared 3 bases from V and 3 bases from J, leaving 12 bases between. It was with a sample-barcoded 5' primer and a J-beta primer mix that a second PCR of about 7 to 12 cycles was run. TCRdb redid the calling of the 5' RACE reads with MiXCR, one entry per CDR3 protein. This sample has about 650,000 distinct CDR3 sequences, with approximately 29% found just once. The table lists this clonotype with many counts. Its antigen is unidentified. Researchers report isolating at least 6.5 million PBMCs per sample.

The receptor's source is a woman of 80 years or more in good health. This chain uses TRBV20-1 with TRBJ2-7; a possible D gene is TRBD2 (6 bases). What was sequenced was blood. The CDR3 is CSARGGDRYEQYF. For the CDR3, the DNA is TGCAGTGCTAGGGGCGGGGACCGCTACGAGCAGTACTTC.